This T cell receptor beta chain came from a study of radiotherapy plus CTLA-4 blockade in lung cancer. Overall study context: In 18% of patients, objective responses were seen; 31% had disease control.

Looked up from germline, CDR1 is MGHRA and CDR2 is YSYEKL. V shed 0 bases and J 5 bases; nucleotides not matched to a gene: 0. This CDR3 region has 16 residues. TCRdb keeps only in-frame clones here, not all; method: immunoSEQ multiplex PCR. The data hold 60,000 to 70,000 clones, with approximately 79% observed a single time. On this clone: The antigen is undetermined.

General study points: Response was reportedly best predicted by early blood T cell clone dynamics, with interferon-beta.

Alongside CTLA-4 blockade with ipilimumab, patients with chemo-refractory metastatic non-small-cell lung cancer received focal radiation. The chain couples TRBV4-1 to TRBJ2-1; 14 bases map to TRBD2. The sample was peripheral blood, taken from a patient treated with radiotherapy plus ipilimumab. The receptor comes from a human donor with non-small cell lung cancer who had a complete response to radiotherapy plus ipilimumab. DNA of the CDR3: TGCGCCAGCAGCCAAGAGGGACTAGCGGGAGACAATGAGCAGTTCTTC. Residues: CASSQEGLAGDNEQFF.